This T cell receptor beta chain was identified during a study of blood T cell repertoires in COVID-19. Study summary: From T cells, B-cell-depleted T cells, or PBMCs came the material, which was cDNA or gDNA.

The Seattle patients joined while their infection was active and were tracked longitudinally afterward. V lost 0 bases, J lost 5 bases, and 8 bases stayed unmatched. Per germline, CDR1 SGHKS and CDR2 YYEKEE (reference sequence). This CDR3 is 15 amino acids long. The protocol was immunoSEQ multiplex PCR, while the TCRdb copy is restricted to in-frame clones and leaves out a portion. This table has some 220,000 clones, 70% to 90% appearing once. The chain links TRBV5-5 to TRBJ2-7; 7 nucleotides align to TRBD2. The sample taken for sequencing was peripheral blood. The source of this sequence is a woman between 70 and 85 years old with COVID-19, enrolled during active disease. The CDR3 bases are TGTGCCAGCAGCTTGGGGGGCGGGAGTAAAAACGAGCAGTACTTC. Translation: CASSLGGGSKNEQYF.